The 15 T cell receptor delta chains given below trace back to one sample, sequenced in a study of human gamma delta and Vdelta1 T cells. TCRdb reran clone calling via CATT on the PCR reads. The sample lists 6,500 or so delta-chain clones; roughly a tenth were seen once. Sequencing was done on a sample of naive CD27+ Vdelta1 gamma-delta T cells from blood. The receptor set was obtained from a human donor in good health.

Details on this clone: Since a much larger clone is just one base distant, this may be a read error. This chain uses TRDV1 with TRDJ1; 8 bases line up with TRDD2. CDR1 TSWWSYY and CDR2 QGS come from the germline V gene. The CDR3 runs 24 residues. Trimming at V came to 4 bases and at J to 0 bases, leaving 31 bases not matched to a gene. The CDR3 region has the DNA TGTGCTCTTGGGGTTCGATATTCCTTCCTAGTTGGTACTGGGAGATCGACGTACACCGATAAACTCATCTTT. Translating gives CALGVRYSFLVGTGRSTYTDKLIF.

This clone has only a few counts. Possible read error: a much larger clone is one base away. J is TRDJ1 and V is TRDV2; the match to TRDD3 covers 8 bases. The trim removed 2 bases at V and 2 bases at J, leaving 24 bases unmatched. Germline V lookup: CDR1 GEAIGNYY, CDR2 EKD. The CDR3 sequence is 21 residues long. CDR3 sequence: CACDMVLGEMSSVPKTDKLIF. The CDR3 bases are TGTGCCTGTGACATGGTTCTGGGGGAGATGTCGAGCGTTCCGAAGACCGATAAACTCATCTTT.

Comments on this clone: A read error is the likely source, as a far larger clone sits one nucleotide away. Other DNA sequences of this sample code for an identical CDR3. The V gene is TRDV1, the J gene TRDJ1; D gene unclear. The CDR3 is 17 residues long. CDR1 is TSWWSYY and CDR2 is QGS in the germline V gene. With 2 bases removed from V and 2 bases from J, the gap between germline ends came to 18 bases. CDR3 nucleotide sequence: TGTGCTCTTGGGGAAAGGCGGAAGGCCGGAGGTACCGATAAACTCATCTTT. Amino acids: CALGERRKAGGTDKLIF.

Remarks on this clone: A much larger clone differs by one base, so this may be a read error. The sample contains more than one DNA sequence encoding this CDR3. The chain combines TRDV1 with TRDJ1; TRDD3 matches at 12 bases. This CDR3 is built from 23 residues. J gave up 7 bases and V 1 base, and 28 bases lay outside the gene matches. The germline V gene has CDR1 TSWWSYY and CDR2 QGS. The CDR3 region is CALGERLPPSPGWGIRSRGKLIF. The CDR3 nucleotides are TGTGCTCTTGGGGAACGCCTTCCCCCGTCCCCGGGCTGGGGGATACGCTCAAGGGGTAAACTCATCTTT.

This clone is termed medium-sized. J is TRDJ1 and V is TRDV1, with D perhaps matching TRDD2 (9 bases). Trimming took off 5 bases at V and 0 bases at J, with 34 bases between the two ends. The germline gives CDR1 TSWWSYY, CDR2 QGS. The CDR3 is 22 amino acids. The CDR3 here is CALGPRPSYVATGGRYTDKLIF. The CDR3 DNA is TGTGCTCTTGGGCCCAGGCCTTCCTACGTGGCTACTGGGGGTCGGTACACCGATAAACTCATCTTT.

This clone counts as medium-sized. This sample also contains other DNA sequences that code for the same CDR3. This chain uses TRDV1 with TRDJ1; TRDD2 matches at 9 bases. V shed 3 bases and J 0 bases; nucleotides not matched to a gene: 20. This CDR3 is built from 21 residues. The V gene's germline CDR1 is TSWWSYY and CDR2 QGS. This chain's CDR3 is CALGEVAFLRAGERYTDKLIF. CDR3 sequence (DNA): TGTGCTCTTGGGGAGGTGGCCTTCCTACGAGCCGGGGAAAGATACACCGATAAACTCATCTTT.

This clone is labeled medium-sized. The chain employs TRDV1 and TRDJ1; D is possibly TRDD2 or TRDD3 (9 bases each). CDR1 and CDR2 from the germline V gene are TSWWSYY and QGS. The CDR3 contains 25 residues. V was clipped by 5 bases and J by 1 base, with 44 bases between them. The CDR3 DNA follows: TGTGCTCTTGGGCCGTTAAAGAAAGGCGATCCCTTCCTACCGTCTGGGGGATGGGTCACCGATAAACTCATCTTT. Amino acid sequence: CALGPLKKGDPFLPSGGWVTDKLIF.

This clone is labeled as medium-sized (0.01 to 0.1%). Within the sample, other DNA sequences also encode this same CDR3. The chain recombines TRDV1 with TRDJ1; 9 bases are a match to TRDD3. Germline trimming cut 4 bases from V and 0 bases from J; bases unmatched to any gene: 12. The CDR3 covers 18 residues. Germline CDR1 is TSWWSYY and CDR2 is QGS. In nucleotides, the CDR3 is TGTGCTCTTGGGGCCCGATCTGGGGGATCTCGGTACACCGATAAACTCATCTTT. Protein: CALGARSGGSRYTDKLIF.

In this sample, this clone is medium-sized. The sample holds other DNA sequences that translate to the same CDR3. The chain combines TRDV1 with TRDJ1, with TRDD3 identical over 8 bases. The CDR3 contains 21 residues. The germline V gene encodes CDR1 TSWWSYY and CDR2 QGS. V gave up 1 base and J gave up 0 bases; unmatched junction bases: 19. DNA for the CDR3: TGTGCTCTTGGGGAACGCTCCCGCTTACTGGGGGCCACGCGGTACACCGATAAACTCATCTTT. Translated: CALGERSRLLGATRYTDKLIF.

This clone came up many times. J is TRDJ1 and V is TRDV1; the match to TRDD3 covers 13 bases. Germline V gene data show CDR1 as TSWWSYY and CDR2 as QGS. The junction had 21 bases not matched to a gene; V was cut back by 0 bases and J by 11 bases. The CDR3 sequence is 20 residues long. For the CDR3, the DNA is TGTGCTCTTGGGGAACTTCAAACCCCCCAGAAACTGGGGGATACGCCTCGGCTCATCTTT. This encodes CALGELQTPQKLGDTPRLIF.

This clone was seen only once. The chain uses TRDV1 and TRDJ1; 9 nucleotides align to TRDD2. V gave up 4 bases and J gave up 0 bases; unmatched junction bases: 21. This CDR3 has 21 amino acids. Looked up from germline, CDR1 is TSWWSYY and CDR2 is QGS. Here the CDR3 DNA reads TGTGCTCTTGGGGGACAGGCCTTCCTACGTCGGGGATCCGGAGACACCGATAAACTCATCTTT. It is translated as CALGGQAFLRRGSGDTDKLIF.

The table lists this clone with a few counts. A far more abundant clone sits one base away, making this likely a read error. At the DNA level, this CDR3 is encoded by other sequences in the same sample as well. The rearrangement uses TRDV1 and TRDJ1; TRDD3 agrees at 8 bases. Germline lookup yields CDR1 TSWWSYY and CDR2 QGS. V lost 0 bases and J lost 2; bases outside the gene matches: 20. The CDR3 spans 21 residues. CDR3 nucleotide sequence: TGTGCTCTTGGGGAACTTCCCTTCCGTCGTACTGGGGGGTACCGAACCGATAAACTCATCTTT. Protein product: CALGELPFRRTGGYRTDKLIF.

The table lists this clone with many counts. This chain joins TRDV1 and TRDJ1, with D perhaps TRDD2 (9 bases). The CDR3 totals 18 residues. Trimming took off 4 bases at V and 6 bases at J, with 27 bases between the two ends. Germline V gives CDR1 TSWWSYY, CDR2 QGS. The CDR3 region is CALGGLAFLRGIRHKLIF. The DNA for the CDR3 is TGTGCTCTTGGGGGACTAGCCTTCCTACGAGGGATACGCCATAAACTCATCTTT.

Notes on this clone: The TCRdb record carries a much larger clone's protein, which differs from this DNA's translation at residue 3; a read error is the likely cause, and the protein listed here is the DNA translation. V and J are TRDV1 and TRDJ1; D may be TRDD3 (6 bases). Germline CDR1 reads TSWWSYY; CDR2 reads QGS. The CDR3 runs to 20 residues. DNA of the CDR3: TGTGCTCCTGGGGTCCTCTTTCGTACTGGGAGACCCAGTTACACCGATAAACTCATCTTT. Amino acid sequence: CAPGVLFRTGRPSYTDKLIF.

In its sample, this clone is medium-sized. The chain links TRDV1 to TRDJ1; 11 bases align to TRDD3. V gave up 1 base and J gave up 0 bases; unmatched junction bases: 16. Germline CDR1 is TSWWSYY and CDR2 is QGS. This CDR3 contains 21 residues. The CDR3 nucleotides are TGTGCTCTTGGGGAACGGGAAATGCGTTGGGGGATACGAGGGTACACCGATAAACTCATCTTT. Amino acids: CALGEREMRWGIRGYTDKLIF.